The source of this T cell receptor (beta chain) is a study of regulatory T cells in long-lasting Graves disease. Library construction for TCR beta used iRepertoire HTBI primers and Arm-PCR of CDR3 regions. TCRdb processed the multiplex PCR reads anew with MiXCR; each CDR3 protein has one entry. The sample holds approximately 470,000 distinct CDR3 sequences, about 17% seen once. This clonotype was seen many times. Its antigen is not known. Study results and limitations: Shared public clonotypes totalled about 2,600 in persistent patients, compared with 966 in new patients.

Documented time point: newly diagnosed GD, antithyroid drugs for less than 3 months. PBMC-extracted RNA yielded the TCR library. Germline loops: CDR1 SGHRS, CDR2 YFSETQ. The CDR3 extends over 13 amino acids. Trimming removed 4 bases at V and 0 bases at J, with 7 bases between. This sample was shared with a second study, whose subject was T cells in Graves' hyperthyroidism and ophthalmopathy.

Sequences were derived from peripheral blood mononuclear cells (PBMCs), sampled at new diagnosis, from a patient treated with antithyroid drugs. The clonotype was recovered from a middle-aged man with Graves disease. This rearrangement joins TRBV5-1 to TRBJ1-2; D gene unclear. The CDR3 loop is CASSKNANYGYTF. DNA for the CDR3: TGCGCCAGCAGCAAGAATGCTAACTATGGCTACACCTTC.